A selection of T cell receptor beta chains follows, all from one sample in a study of control samples from healthy donors and cancer patients. Profiled with immunoSEQ multiplex PCR; TCRdb holds only in-frame clones, not every one. Altogether 60,000 to 65,000 clones are present, roughly 85% being singletons, with the ten largest covering roughly 5%. Specimen: blood. These receptors were collected from a man aged 35 to 55 in good health. The CDR3 runs from the conserved cysteine through the conserved F or W. D genes are given only for firm matches. A clone size is listed for some rows: how often the clone was seen (once, few, many), or a class if it is expanded.

TRBV12-3/TRBV12-4,TRBJ2-7,NA,few,CASSLTRGEQYF,TGTGCCAGCAGTTTAACCCGGGGTGAGCAGTACTTC
TRBV4-3,TRBJ2-7,NA,once,CASSRNPGQGLGEQYF,TGCGCCAGCAGCCGAAACCCCGGCCAGGGGCTGGGCGAGCAGTACTTC
TRBV5-1,TRBJ1-1,NA,once,CASGQQGNTEAFF,TGCGCCAGCGGTCAACAGGGGAACACTGAAGCTTTCTTT
TRBV11-3,TRBJ1-2,NA,NA,CASSPRTGTNPTYGYTF,TGTGCCAGCAGCCCAAGAACCGGGACTAATCCAACCTATGGCTACACCTTC
TRBV7-9,TRBJ2-2,NA,once,CASSRSGTANTGELFF,TGTGCCAGCAGCCGTAGCGGGACAGCTAACACCGGGGAGCTGTTTTTT
TRBV4-2,TRBJ2-1,TRBD2,NA,CASSRRERDHNEQFF,TGTGCCAGCAGCCGTCGGGAGCGGGACCACAATGAGCAGTTCTTC
TRBV7-9,TRBJ1-3,NA,NA,CASSSREGRVNTIYF,TGTGCCAGCAGCTCGAGGGAGGGGAGAGTGAACACCATATATTTT
TRBV28,TRBJ1-1,NA,once,CASTSPTARNTEAFF,TGTGCCAGCACCTCACCGACGGCACGAAACACTGAAGCTTTCTTT
TRBV4-3,TRBJ1-2,TRBD1,NA,CASSRQGNYGYTF,TGCGCCAGCAGCCGACAGGGTAACTATGGCTACACCTTC
TRBV19,TRBJ2-5,NA,NA,CASSFQGTQETQYF,TGTGCCAGTAGTTTTCAGGGGACCCAAGAGACCCAGTACTTC
TRBV28,TRBJ2-7,NA,NA,CASSLFGGLYEQYF,TGTGCCAGCAGTTTATTTGGCGGGCTCTACGAGCAGTACTTC
TRBV15,TRBJ2-5,NA,NA,CATSRAGTSETQYF,TGTGCCACCAGCAGAGCCGGGACATCAGAGACCCAGTACTTC
TRBV4-3,TRBJ2-7,NA,NA,CASSKVSQGEQYF,TGCGCCAGCAGTAAAGTGTCACAGGGCGAGCAGTACTTC
TRBV18,TRBJ1-1,NA,NA,CASSPSIGTEAFF,TGTGCCAGCTCACCGTCCATAGGCACTGAAGCTTTCTTT
TRBV28,TRBJ2-7,TRBD1,NA,CASSFSGGQIYEQYF,TGTGCCAGCAGTTTCTCAGGGGGACAGATCTACGAGCAGTACTTC
TRBV6-4,TRBJ2-1,NA,NA,CASSTSSYNEQFF,TGTGCCAGCAGTACAAGCTCCTACAATGAGCAGTTCTTC
TRBV7-9,TRBJ2-1,NA,once,CASSYGTDYNEQFF,TGTGCCAGCAGCTATGGGACCGATTACAATGAGCAGTTCTTC
TRBV19,TRBJ1-2,TRBD1,NA,CASRTGTDSYGYTF,TGTGCCAGTAGGACCGGGACAGACTCTTATGGCTACACCTTC
TRBV18,TRBJ1-1,NA,NA,CASSPGQPNTEAFF,TGTGCCAGCTCACCAGGACAGCCGAACACTGAAGCTTTCTTT
TRBV28,TRBJ2-4,TRBD1,NA,CASMGQGVTKNIQYF,TGTGCCAGCATGGGACAGGGGGTAACCAAAAACATTCAGTACTTC
TRBV7-9,TRBJ1-3,NA,NA,CASSFPKADRNTIYF,TGTGCCAGCAGCTTCCCCAAAGCGGACCGGAACACCATATATTTT
TRBV29-1,TRBJ2-3,TRBD2,NA,CSVRPASGSTDTQYF,TGCAGCGTACGGCCCGCTAGCGGAAGCACAGATACGCAGTATTTT
TRBV5-1,TRBJ2-2,TRBD2,NA,CASSPPAGGTGELFF,TGCGCCAGCAGCCCCCCCGCGGGGGGCACCGGGGAGCTGTTTTTT
TRBV29-1,TRBJ2-5,TRBD1,NA,CSVRQGLETQYF,TGCAGCGTTAGACAGGGATTGGAGACCCAGTACTTC
TRBV28,TRBJ2-1,TRBD2,NA,CASSGLAGIYNEQFF,TGTGCCAGCAGTGGACTAGCGGGAATCTACAATGAGCAGTTCTTC
TRBV7-3,TRBJ1-2,TRBD1,NA,CASSPTGGNYGYTF,TGTGCCAGCAGCCCCACAGGGGGCAACTATGGCTACACCTTC
TRBV28,TRBJ1-1,NA,NA,CASKRGTMLGNTEAFF,TGTGCCAGCAAAAGGGGAACCATGTTAGGGAACACTGAAGCTTTCTTT
TRBV10-3,TRBJ1-5,NA,once,CAISDTTGPQHF,TGTGCCATCAGTGACACCACGGGACCCCAGCATTTT
TRBV7-8,TRBJ1-1,NA,NA,CASSPSSEAFF,TGTGCCAGCAGCCCCTCATCTGAAGCTTTCTTT
TRBV19,TRBJ1-3,NA,NA,CASSIGQVNSGNTIYF,TGTGCCAGTAGTATAGGACAGGTCAACTCTGGAAACACCATATATTTT
TRBV19,TRBJ2-7,NA,NA,CASSLTGRYEQYF,TGTGCCAGTAGTCTAACAGGGAGGTACGAGCAGTACTTC
TRBV12-3/TRBV12-4,TRBJ1-1,NA,NA,CASSLGFAIEAFF,TGTGCCAGCAGTTTGGGTTTCGCGATTGAAGCTTTCTTT
TRBV6-2/TRBV6-3,TRBJ1-2,NA,NA,CASSYSGPFSGYTF,TGTGCCAGCAGTTACAGTGGGCCTTTCTCTGGCTACACCTTC
TRBV10-3,TRBJ1-1,TRBD1,NA,CAISESGQGGLAFF,TGTGCCATCAGTGAGTCGGGACAGGGGGGCTTAGCTTTCTTT
TRBV12-3/TRBV12-4,TRBJ1-2,NA,NA,CASRPGVNYGYTF,TGTGCCAGCAGACCAGGGGTTAACTATGGCTACACCTTC
TRBV25-1,TRBJ2-3,NA,NA,CASSEGAQSTDTQYF,TGTGCCAGCAGTGAGGGGGCGCAGAGTACAGATACGCAGTATTTT
TRBV27,TRBJ1-5,NA,NA,CASSGGNQPQHF,TGTGCCAGCAGCGGGGGAAATCAGCCCCAGCATTTT
TRBV4-1,TRBJ1-2,NA,NA,CASSLKENYGYTF,TGCGCCAGCAGCCTCAAAGAAAACTATGGCTACACCTTC
TRBV19,TRBJ1-5,NA,NA,CASRPPEQPQHF,TGTGCCAGTAGACCCCCCGAACAGCCCCAGCATTTT
TRBV6-1,TRBJ2-3,NA,NA,CASSENQAYSTDTQYF,TGTGCCAGCAGTGAAAATCAGGCGTATAGCACAGATACGCAGTATTTT
TRBV5-5,TRBJ1-1,NA,NA,CASSFPSSMNTEAFF,TGTGCCAGCAGCTTCCCATCGTCCATGAACACTGAAGCTTTCTTT
TRBV5-1,TRBJ2-1,TRBD1,once,CASSLASSTRGIDEQFF,TGCGCCAGCAGCTTGGCTTCGTCTACCAGGGGGATCGATGAGCAGTTCTTC
TRBV30,TRBJ1-2,NA,NA,CAWSEGQPTYGGYTF,TGTGCCTGGAGCGAAGGACAGCCGACCTATGGTGGCTACACCTTC
TRBV4-1,TRBJ2-3,TRBD2,NA,CASSRSSGLTDTQYF,TGCGCCAGCAGCCGTTCTAGCGGGCTAACAGATACGCAGTATTTT
TRBV11-2,TRBJ2-7,TRBD2,NA,CASSHTSGKTYEQYF,TGTGCCAGCAGCCATACTAGCGGGAAGACCTACGAGCAGTACTTC
TRBV11-2,TRBJ1-2,NA,NA,CASSPDSNYGYTF,TGTGCCAGCAGCCCAGACAGTAACTATGGCTACACCTTC
TRBV2,TRBJ2-7,NA,NA,CASSEKGSGAYEQYF,TGTGCCAGCAGTGAAAAGGGGTCCGGGGCCTACGAGCAGTACTTC
TRBV19,TRBJ2-3,TRBD2,NA,CASSRPPAGETDTQYF,TGTGCCAGTAGTAGGCCCCCAGCGGGAGAGACAGATACGCAGTATTTT
TRBV5-6,TRBJ1-2,TRBD1,NA,CASSYRGSGGGGYTF,TGTGCCAGCAGCTACAGGGGCAGCGGGGGAGGTGGCTACACCTTC
TRBV27,TRBJ1-3,TRBD1,NA,CASKQGAAGNTIYF,TGTGCCAGCAAACAGGGGGCGGCTGGAAACACCATATATTTT
TRBV12-5,TRBJ2-1,TRBD1,NA,CASGPLPGQKNEQFF,TGTGCTAGTGGTCCCTTACCGGGACAGAAGAATGAGCAGTTCTTC
TRBV5-1,TRBJ1-1,NA,NA,CASSWDSDTEAFF,TGCGCCAGCAGCTGGGATTCGGACACTGAAGCTTTCTTT
TRBV6-6,TRBJ2-1,NA,NA,CASSLEILVEQFF,TGTGCCAGCAGTCTTGAGATCCTCGTGGAGCAGTTCTTC